These T cell receptor beta chains were read from a single sample in a study of identifying expanded T cells in peripheral blood. Using immunoSEQ multiplex PCR, the repertoire was profiled, and TCRdb retains in-frame clones only, with some absent. The data contain roughly 61,000 clones, around 90% of them seen just once; the ten biggest clones take up 3.5% to 4.5%. Sequencing was performed on blood. All receptors derive from a person between 18 and 75 years old in good health. Each CDR3 is given with its conserved first and last residue. The order of the fields is clone size, D gene, V gene, J gene, CDR3 DNA, CDR3 protein. D genes are given only for firm matches. The size field is filled for only some rows; it gives once, few, many or a size class.

abundance: once
d_gene: TRBD2
v_gene: TRBV27
j_gene: TRBJ2-7
CDR3nt: TGTGCCAGCAGTACTAGCGGCTCCTACGAGCAGTACTTC
CDR3aa: CASSTSGSYEQYF

abundance: -
d_gene: -
v_gene: TRBV11-2
j_gene: TRBJ1-6
CDR3nt: TGTGCCAGCAGCTTTTCAGGGGATAATTCACCCCTCCACTTT
CDR3aa: CASSFSGDNSPLHF

abundance: few
d_gene: TRBD1
v_gene: TRBV18
j_gene: TRBJ2-7
CDR3nt: TGTGCCAGCTCACTCGGGACAGGGGGCCCCTACGAGCAGTACTTC
CDR3aa: CASSLGTGGPYEQYF

abundance: -
d_gene: -
v_gene: TRBV7-3
j_gene: TRBJ2-3
CDR3nt: TGTGCCAGCAGCTTTGCGGGTATTGGAACAGATACGCAGTATTTT
CDR3aa: CASSFAGIGTDTQYF

abundance: few
d_gene: TRBD2
v_gene: TRBV6-4
j_gene: TRBJ2-3
CDR3nt: TGTGCCAGCAGTGATCTAGGACTAGCGGGGAAAAGGACAGATACGCAGTATTTT
CDR3aa: CASSDLGLAGKRTDTQYF

abundance: -
d_gene: TRBD1
v_gene: TRBV15
j_gene: TRBJ2-1
CDR3nt: TGTGCCACCAGCAGAGATACGATGGACAGGGACTACAATGAGCAGTTCTTC
CDR3aa: CATSRDTMDRDYNEQFF

abundance: -
d_gene: -
v_gene: TRBV18
j_gene: TRBJ2-5
CDR3nt: TGTGCCAGCTCTCCCTTCGGGTCTGAAGAGACCCAGTACTTC
CDR3aa: CASSPFGSEETQYF

abundance: few
d_gene: -
v_gene: TRBV19
j_gene: TRBJ1-5
CDR3nt: TGTGCCAGTAGACCACAGGGCGTAAGCAATCAGCCCCAGCATTTT
CDR3aa: CASRPQGVSNQPQHF

abundance: -
d_gene: TRBD1
v_gene: TRBV9
j_gene: TRBJ2-7
CDR3nt: TGTGCCAGCAGCCCTCGGGACAGCGGAATCTACGAGCAGTACTTC
CDR3aa: CASSPRDSGIYEQYF

abundance: -
d_gene: TRBD1
v_gene: TRBV28
j_gene: TRBJ2-4
CDR3nt: TGTGCCAGCAGTTTACCAGGGGGCAAAAACATTCAGTACTTC
CDR3aa: CASSLPGGKNIQYF

abundance: -
d_gene: TRBD2
v_gene: TRBV5-4
j_gene: TRBJ2-3
CDR3nt: TGTGCCAGCAGCCTACCACCGGTAGCGGGGGTGGGGGATACGCAGTATTTT
CDR3aa: CASSLPPVAGVGDTQYF

abundance: -
d_gene: -
v_gene: TRBV2
j_gene: TRBJ2-2
CDR3nt: TGTGCCACAGGGATGGAGGGCACCGGGGAGCTGTTTTTT
CDR3aa: CATGMEGTGELFF

abundance: -
d_gene: -
v_gene: TRBV4-2
j_gene: TRBJ2-7
CDR3nt: TGTGCCAGCAGCCAAGTCTCGGGGGAGGGGGTTTACTACGAGCAGTACTTC
CDR3aa: CASSQVSGEGVYYEQYF

abundance: -
d_gene: TRBD1
v_gene: TRBV15
j_gene: TRBJ1-5
CDR3nt: TGTGCCACCAGCAGAGATCGGGACAGGCGCAATCAGCCCCAGCATTTT
CDR3aa: CATSRDRDRRNQPQHF

abundance: -
d_gene: -
v_gene: TRBV14
j_gene: TRBJ1-2
CDR3nt: TGTGCCAGCAGCCCTACAGGGCTGAACAAAGCTAACTATGGCTACACCTTC
CDR3aa: CASSPTGLNKANYGYTF

abundance: -
d_gene: -
v_gene: TRBV30
j_gene: TRBJ1-1
CDR3nt: TGTGCCTGGAGTGTACTCCCTCACAGGCAATACACTGAAGCTTTCTTT
CDR3aa: CAWSVLPHRQYTEAFF

abundance: once
d_gene: -
v_gene: TRBV5-1
j_gene: TRBJ2-4
CDR3nt: TGCGCCAGCAGCTTGGCAGGGCAGCAAAACATTCAGTACTTC
CDR3aa: CASSLAGQQNIQYF

abundance: -
d_gene: TRBD2
v_gene: TRBV19
j_gene: TRBJ2-1
CDR3nt: TGTGCCAGTAGTACCGGGACTAGCGGGGGGGCAAGTGAGCAGTTCTTC
CDR3aa: CASSTGTSGGASEQFF

abundance: -
d_gene: TRBD1
v_gene: TRBV29-1
j_gene: TRBJ1-3
CDR3nt: TGCAGCGCCGGGACAGGGGGAAACACCATATATTTT
CDR3aa: CSAGTGGNTIYF

abundance: -
d_gene: -
v_gene: TRBV19
j_gene: TRBJ2-3
CDR3nt: TGTGCCAGTACCTGGAGTCAGGGGACAGATACGCAGTATTTT
CDR3aa: CASTWSQGTDTQYF

abundance: -
d_gene: -
v_gene: TRBV19
j_gene: TRBJ1-5
CDR3nt: TGTGCCAGTAGTATAGGAGGGGGAGGTGGCAATCAGCCCCAGCATTTT
CDR3aa: CASSIGGGGGNQPQHF

abundance: -
d_gene: -
v_gene: TRBV30
j_gene: TRBJ2-4
CDR3nt: TGTGCCTGGAGAGTGCTGGGGGCGAACATTCAGTACTTC
CDR3aa: CAWRVLGANIQYF

abundance: -
d_gene: -
v_gene: TRBV19
j_gene: TRBJ2-3
CDR3nt: TGTGCCAGTAGTATAGGGCTGAGAGGGGCAGATACGCAGTATTTT
CDR3aa: CASSIGLRGADTQYF

abundance: -
d_gene: -
v_gene: TRBV5-3
j_gene: TRBJ2-7
CDR3nt: TGTGCCAGAAGCAGCAGGGTGTTCGAGCAGTACTTC
CDR3aa: CARSSRVFEQYF

abundance: -
d_gene: TRBD1
v_gene: TRBV6-6
j_gene: TRBJ1-1
CDR3nt: TGTGCCAGCAGGACCGGGACAGGTGGGTCGAACACTGAAGCTTTCTTT
CDR3aa: CASRTGTGGSNTEAFF

abundance: once
d_gene: -
v_gene: TRBV19
j_gene: TRBJ1-1
CDR3nt: TGTGCCAGTAGTATAGGGACCAGAAAGAACACTGAAGCTTTCTTT
CDR3aa: CASSIGTRKNTEAFF

abundance: -
d_gene: -
v_gene: TRBV5-6
j_gene: TRBJ2-1
CDR3nt: TGTGCCAGCAGCTTGTACCAGGGCTCCTACAATGAGCAGTTCTTC
CDR3aa: CASSLYQGSYNEQFF

abundance: -
d_gene: -
v_gene: TRBV7-2
j_gene: TRBJ2-5
CDR3nt: TGTGCCAGCAGCTTGGGCGCCATATCGTTGGCCCAGTACTTC
CDR3aa: CASSLGAISLAQYF

abundance: -
d_gene: -
v_gene: TRBV5-1
j_gene: TRBJ1-1
CDR3nt: TGCGCCAGCAGCTTTTCGACGGTGAACACTGAAGCTTTCTTT
CDR3aa: CASSFSTVNTEAFF

abundance: -
d_gene: -
v_gene: TRBV30
j_gene: TRBJ1-2
CDR3nt: TGTGCCTGGAGTAGGAACTATGGCTACACCTTC
CDR3aa: CAWSRNYGYTF